Included here is one T cell receptor (beta chain) sequence, with context. Its specificity is unknown. In making diagnoses, clinical symptoms, serum thyroxine and TRAb, thyroid ultrasound and orbital computed tomography were all used. Trimming at V came to 7 bases and at J to 3 bases, leaving 11 bases not matched to a gene. The CDR3 contains 16 residues. This sample was taken from a study of T cells in Graves' hyperthyroidism and ophthalmopathy. The investigators amplified TCR beta CDR3 regions from RNA transcripts. The primer set for the first-round RT-PCR of the TCR CDR3 was HTBI. TCRdb fed the multiplex PCR reads into MiXCR, producing one record per CDR3 protein. The table includes about 130,000 distinct CDR3 sequences, approximately 20% detected once. Study-wide results and caveats: Most thyroid clonotypes that were expanded above 0.001 also turned up in blood.

The TCR comes from a woman aged 50 to 60 with Graves' hyperthyroidism that later progressed to Graves' ophthalmopathy. The rearrangement links TRBV12-3 or TRBV12-4 to TRBJ2-3; 9 nucleotides align to TRBD1. Sequencing was carried out using blood. The CDR3 DNA reads as TGTGCCAGCAATTCCCTCCCGGGACAGGGTACAGATACGCAGTATTTT. This codes for CASNSLPGQGTDTQYF.